This T cell receptor (beta chain) was documented in a study of control samples from healthy donors and cancer patients. The CDR3 consists of 11 residues. V lost 7 bases to trimming and J lost 12 bases, with 10 bases between them. Germline loops: CDR1 MNHEY, CDR2 SVGAGI. Produced via immunoSEQ multiplex PCR; TCRdb's table is partial and in-frame only. This sample carries more than 95,000 clones, more than 85% of them seen once, and the ten largest clones take more than 7%. Sample: blood. The V and J genes are TRBV6-5 and TRBJ1-6, with unresolved D. The origin of this receptor is a man between 18 and 29 years old in good health. The CDR3 DNA follows: TGTGCCAGCACCTCCGGCGGACCCCTCCACTTT. It specifies CASTSGGPLHF.